The 19 T cell receptor beta chains in this list originate from one sample, sequenced in a study of beta chain features in type 1 diabetes. Whole-study results and caveats: Shortening of TCRB CDR3s, moderate but significant, appeared in all four CD4+ subsets of Type 1 diabetes patients.

All of the isolated RNA was reverse transcribed, so expressed TCRB transcripts were sequenced. Clones were sequenced by immunoSEQ multiplex PCR, and TCRdb holds only the in-frame ones, with some missing. The sample carries hundreds of thousands of clones, 14% recorded once. The antigens these receptors bind are not known. Specimen: naive CD4+ T cells from blood. The receptors stem from a man in his thirties or forties with type 1 diabetes.

This clone was seen only a few times. CDR3 protein: CASSLDSSTDTQYF. The CDR3 DNA is TGCGCCAGCAGCTTGGACAGCAGCACAGATACGCAGTATTTT. The chain carries TRBV5-1 and TRBJ2-3; D remains ambiguous. V lost 0 bases and J lost 0, with 5 bases in between. This CDR3 is built from 14 residues. Germline CDR1 reads SGHRS; CDR2 reads YFSETQ.

Notes on this clone: Different DNA sequences within this sample yield the same CDR3. The chain has TRBV6-6 and TRBJ2-3; D is possibly TRBD1 (6 bases). V was trimmed by 6 bases and J by 6 bases, leaving 10 bases between them. This CDR3 is built from 12 residues. CDR1 is MNHNY and CDR2 is SVGAGI in the germline V gene (reference sequence). The CDR3 DNA reads as TGTGCCAGCAGCCCAACAGGGGATACGCAGTATTTT. It specifies CASSPTGDTQYF.

The chain combines TRBV5-4 with TRBJ2-7, with a tentative D call TRBD2 (6 bases). The CDR3 is 15 residues long. In germline, CDR1 is SGHNT, CDR2 YYREEE (reference sequence). Deletions cut 4 bases from V and 4 bases from J, with 18 bases between. CDR3 loop: CASSPPGVAEYEQYF. CDR3 bases: TGTGCCAGCAGCCCTCCGGGGGTAGCGGAATACGAGCAGTACTTC.

This clone has just a few counts. V gene TRBV6-5 combines with J gene TRBJ2-7, with D perhaps matching TRBD2 (6 bases). Germline assignment: CDR1 MNHEY and CDR2 SVGAGI. This CDR3 spans 14 amino acids. V was cut by 0 bases and J by 6 bases, with 12 bases left in between. This CDR3 reads CASSYSGGPGEQYF. DNA of the CDR3: TGTGCCAGCAGTTACTCCGGAGGGCCAGGCGAGCAGTACTTC.

This clone has a handful of counts. The chain links TRBV27 to TRBJ2-5; TRBD1 is a possible D gene (6 bases). Germline-derived CDR1 and CDR2 are MNHEY and SMNVEV (reference sequence). V lost 3 bases to trimming and J lost 1 base, with 12 bases between them. The CDR3 is 15 amino acids. The CDR3 protein is CASSFFGGSQETQYF. As DNA, the CDR3 is TGTGCCAGCAGTTTCTTTGGGGGCTCCCAAGAGACCCAGTACTTC.

V usage is TRBV25-1 and J usage is TRBJ1-3; D is ambiguous. Trimming shortened V by 3 bases and J by 4 bases, and 7 bases separated the two germline ends. Germline loops: CDR1 MGHDK, CDR2 SYGVNS. The length of the CDR3 is 13 residues. The CDR3 DNA is TGTGCCAGCAGTGAGTGGCAGGGAAACACCATATATTTT. It codes for CASSEWQGNTIYF.

The rearrangement uses TRBV28 and TRBJ2-7; D perhaps matches TRBD1 (6 bases). The ends were cut back, 5 bases at V and 4 bases at J, with 15 bases in the middle. CDR3 length: 14 residues. CDR1 is MDHEN, CDR2 SYDVKM, per germline. The CDR3 nucleotides are TGTGCCAGCAGTACCGGGACATCCGCGTACGAGCAGTACTTC. Its translation: CASSTGTSAYEQYF.

The J gene is TRBJ2-6, the V gene TRBV27; 8 nucleotides line up with TRBD1. The trim removed 4 bases at V and 0 bases at J, leaving 8 bases unmatched. Germline V gene data show CDR1 as MNHEY and CDR2 as SMNVEV (reference sequence). This CDR3 contains 18 residues. CDR3 in amino acids: CASSSIGQGASGANVLTF. In DNA form, the CDR3 reads TGTGCCAGCAGTTCCATAGGACAGGGCGCCTCTGGGGCCAACGTCCTGACTTTC.

Regarding this clone: At the DNA level, this CDR3 is encoded by other sequences in the same sample as well. The V and J genes are TRBV30 and TRBJ1-5; D is uncertain. V lost 2 bases and J lost 1, with 6 bases in between. This CDR3 region has 13 residues. CDR1 is GTSNPN, CDR2 SVGIG, per germline (reference sequence). The CDR3 sequence is CAWSLSSNQPQHF. CDR3 nucleotides: TGTGCCTGGAGTCTCTCCAGCAATCAGCCCCAGCATTTT.

This clone appeared a few times. V gene TRBV6-5 combines with J gene TRBJ2-7; D gene ambiguous. This CDR3 has 13 residues. V shed 10 bases and J shed 0 bases, with 13 bases lying between them. Germline V gene lookup returns CDR1 MNHEY and CDR2 SVGAGI. The CDR3, as DNA: TGTGCCACCTGCCTAGGCACCTCCTACGAGCAGTACTTC. This sequence encodes CATCLGTSYEQYF.

This chain joins TRBV4-3 and TRBJ2-6, with D hard to call. This CDR3 contains 16 residues. Germline loops: CDR1 LGHNA, CDR2 YSLEER. V lost 0 bases to trimming and J lost 2 bases, with 8 bases between them. DNA of the CDR3: TGCGCCAGCAGCCAAGATTTTAGCCCTGGGGCCAACGTCCTGACTTTC. Translated, it gives CASSQDFSPGANVLTF.

The chain has TRBV5-1 and TRBJ1-1; D not resolved. Germline values: CDR1 SGHRS, CDR2 YFSETQ. The V and J ends lost 0 bases and 1 base respectively, with 13 bases between them. This CDR3 spans 16 amino acids. The CDR3 loop reads CASSLVSGRGNTEAFF. CDR3 bases: TGCGCCAGCAGCTTGGTTAGCGGCCGGGGGAACACTGAAGCTTTCTTT. Using reference TRBV5-1 and TRBJ1-1 for the parts outside the CDR3, the full variable domain is KAGVTQTPRYLIKTRGQQVTLSCSPISGHRSVSWYQQTPGQGLQFLFEYFSETQRNKGNFPGRFSGRQFSNSRSEMNVSTLELGDSALYLCASSLVSGRGNTEAFFGQGTRLTVV.

This chain joins TRBV14 and TRBJ2-7; the match to TRBD1 covers 8 bases. The CDR3 has 14 amino acids. The J segment lost 2 bases and the V segment lost 6 bases, leaving 6 bases of the junction unmatched. Germline CDR1 is SGHDN and CDR2 is FVKESK. CDR3 sequence: CASSLGQGPYEQYF. The CDR3, as DNA: TGTGCCAGCAGTCTCGGACAGGGTCCCTACGAGCAGTACTTC.

This clone was counted a few times. The chain links TRBV18 to TRBJ2-1; 8 nucleotides line up with TRBD1. The germline V gene encodes CDR1 KGHSH and CDR2 LQKENI. This CDR3 spans 15 amino acids. Trimming took 0 bases from V and 4 from J; bases not matched to a gene: 2. CDR3 sequence: CASSPPGQAYNEQFF. The CDR3, as DNA: TGTGCCAGCTCACCACCGGGACAGGCATACAATGAGCAGTTCTTC.

The V call is TRBV30, the J call TRBJ2-7; 7 bases are a match to TRBD1. J was trimmed by 5 bases and V by 5 bases; bases with no gene match: 12. Germline V lookup: CDR1 GTSNPN, CDR2 SVGIG (reference sequence). This CDR3 is built from 14 residues. CDR3 sequence reads: CAWDRQGWVNEQYF. In DNA, the CDR3 is TGTGCCTGGGATCGACAGGGATGGGTTAACGAGCAGTACTTC.

This clone was seen a few times. CDR3 region: CASSLQVSGANVLTF. CDR3 nucleotides: TGCGCCAGCAGCTTACAGGTTTCTGGGGCCAACGTCCTGACTTTC. The genes are TRBV5-1 and TRBJ2-6; a weak D match, TRBD1 (5 bases). Trimming stripped 2 bases from V and 1 base from J, with 7 bases between. Looked up from germline, CDR1 is SGHRS and CDR2 is YFSETQ. The CDR3 is made up of 15 amino acids.

J is TRBJ2-1 and V is TRBV2; 10 positions match TRBD2. Trimming at V came to 6 bases and at J to 7 bases, leaving 6 bases not matched to a gene. Germline CDR1 is SNHLY and CDR2 is FYNNEI. This CDR3 is built from 14 residues. The CDR3 loop is CASRGSGGGNEQFF. In DNA form, the CDR3 reads TGTGCCAGCAGGGGGAGCGGGGGGGGGAATGAGCAGTTCTTC.

This clone was observed a single time. At one of its ends the junction is not consistent with the germline gene, which may arise from a read error. This sequence joins TRBV9 and TRBJ2-5; 7 bases are shared with TRBD2. The CDR3 covers 14 residues. CDR1 is SGDLS and CDR2 is YYNGEE in the germline V gene. In nucleotides, the CDR3 is TGTGCCAGCAGCTACACCGGGACTATGGACCAATTGGACTTC. It translates to CASSYTGTMDQLDF. Full variable domain (remainder filled in from reference TRBV9 and TRBJ2-5): DSGVTQTPKHLITATGQRVTLRCSPRSGDLSVYWYQQSLDQGLQFLIQYYNGEERAKGNILERFSAQQFPDLHSELNLSSLELGDSALYFCASSYTGTMDQLDFGPGTRLLVL.

The chain is built from TRBV15 and TRBJ2-7; D possibly corresponds to TRBD1 (5 bases). CDR1 and CDR2 from the germline V gene are LNHNV and YYDKDF (reference sequence). The CDR3 consists of 15 residues. Trimming left V 0 bases short and J 3 bases short, with 12 bases between. This chain's CDR3 is CATSRDRRGIYEQYF. The CDR3 DNA follows: TGTGCCACCAGCAGAGATCGAAGGGGAATCTACGAGCAGTACTTC.